This TCR beta chain came from a study of OX40 agonist ivuxolimab in advanced cancers. Overall study: Patient treatment consisted of intravenous ivuxolimab administration every 2 weeks at 0.01 to 10 mg/kg. Whole-study results and caveats: Expanded clones were, on average, more numerous among CD8+ T cells than CD4+. Certain nonresponders additionally had low normalized T-cell clonal expansion. Clonal expansion was seen in CD4+ and CD8+ blood T cells by week 6 at 0.1 to 3.0 mg/kg.

The CDR3 is 19 amino acids. Germline V gene data show CDR1 as SGHRS and CDR2 as YFSETQ. V shed 3 bases, J shed 6 bases, and the junction held 20 bases outside the gene matches. Clones were sequenced by immunoSEQ multiplex PCR, and TCRdb holds only the in-frame ones, with some missing. The table lists 30,000 to 35,000 clones, more than 60% of them singletons. As concerns this clone: Its antigen remains unknown.

The source was CD4+ or CD8+ T cells sorted from blood, collected in a trial of the OX40 agonist ivuxolimab. The source of this sequence is an adult with an advanced solid tumor such as melanoma, head and neck, liver or kidney cancer. V and J are TRBV5-1 and TRBJ2-1; 8 bases are a match to TRBD2. CDR3: CASSWGIHGAGGGSNEQFF. The CDR3 coding sequence is TGCGCCAGCAGCTGGGGCATTCATGGGGCGGGAGGTGGTAGCAATGAGCAGTTCTTC.